One and the same sample provided the 28 T cell receptor beta chains below, sequenced in a study of blood T cell repertoires in COVID-19. TCRdb's table, derived via immunoSEQ multiplex PCR, lists solely in-frame clones and lacks some. This sample carries over 100,000 clones, 90% to 95% of them seen once, and the ten largest clones take 6%. Material for sequencing was peripheral blood. Every receptor here comes from a human donor in a cohort sampled during active COVID-19.

The rearrangement uses TRBV7-6 and TRBJ2-1; 15 bases are a match to TRBD2. The trim removed 5 bases at V and 14 bases at J, leaving 4 bases unmatched. Germline values: CDR1 SGHVS, CDR2 FNYEAQ. The CDR3 has 13 residues. CDR3 region: CASSRTSGGAEFF. The CDR3 region has the DNA TGTGCCAGCAGCCGGACTAGCGGGGGGGCAGAGTTCTTC.

This rearrangement joins TRBV13 to TRBJ1-6; 7 nucleotides line up with TRBD1. This CDR3 spans 18 amino acids. J was trimmed by 9 bases and V by 4 bases; bases with no gene match: 18. Per the germline V gene, CDR1 is PRHDT and CDR2 is FYEKMQ (reference sequence). The CDR3 nucleotides are TGTGCCAGCAGCTCAGCCAACCAACAGGGGTTTTTTGGTTCACCCCTCCACTTT. Translation: CASSSANQQGFFGSPLHF.

This sequence joins TRBV11-3 and TRBJ2-7, with D perhaps matching TRBD1 (6 bases). This CDR3 has 15 residues. Germline CDR1 and CDR2: SGHNT and YENEEA. With 2 bases removed from V and 2 bases from J, the gap between germline ends came to 13 bases. The CDR3 protein is CASSLRGQGTYEQYF. The CDR3 DNA follows: TGTGCCAGCAGCTTAAGAGGGCAGGGGACCTACGAGCAGTACTTC. Looking up the rest from reference TRBV11-3 and TRBJ2-7 gives the full variable domain: EAGVVQSPRYKIIEKKQPVAFWCNPISGHNTLYWYLQNLGQGPELLIRYENEEAVDDSQLPKDRFSAERLKGVDSTLKIQPAELGDSAVYLCASSLRGQGTYEQYFGPGTRLTVT.

The CDR3 sequence is CASSQDGGSQFF. The CDR3 DNA follows: TGCGCCAGCAGCCAGGATGGAGGGTCGCAGTTCTTC. The chain links TRBV4-3 to TRBJ2-1; tentatively, D is TRBD2 (6 bases). The CDR3 length is 12 residues. Germline-derived CDR1 and CDR2 are LGHNA and YSLEER. V lost 3 bases, J lost 12 bases, and 12 bases lay in between.

This clone was counted a single time. The chain joins TRBV3-1 (or the pseudogene TRBV3-2) to TRBJ2-7; D perhaps matches TRBD2 (6 bases). The germline gives CDR1 LGHDT, CDR2 YNNKEL (reference sequence). Trimming stripped 0 bases from V and 1 base from J, with 7 bases between. This CDR3 has 14 amino acids. As DNA, the CDR3 is TGTGCCAGCAGCCAAGACGGGAGTTCCTACGAGCAGTACTTC. Its translation is CASSQDGSSYEQYF.

The count of this clone is one. The chain links TRBV28 to TRBJ2-7, with 12 bases matching TRBD2. The junction had 4 bases not matched to a gene; V was cut back by 5 bases and J by 2 bases. The length of the CDR3 is 15 residues. From germline, CDR1 is MDHEN and CDR2 SYDVKM. CDR3: CASSPLAGGAYEQYF. CDR3 nucleotides: TGTGCCAGCAGTCCCCTAGCGGGAGGGGCCTACGAGCAGTACTTC. Combining the CDR3 with reference TRBV28 and TRBJ2-7 gives the whole variable domain DVKVTQSSRYLVKRTGEKVFLECVQDMDHENMFWYRQDPGLGLRLIYFSYDVKMKEKGDIPEGYSVSREKKERFSLILESASTNQTSMYLCASSPLAGGAYEQYFGPGTRLTVT.

CDR3 protein: CASRHPYRDTQYF. CDR3 DNA: TGTGCCAGCAGACACCCATACAGGGATACGCAGTATTTT. The V gene is TRBV7-8, the J gene TRBJ2-3; TRBD1 might be the D (5 bases). With 6 bases removed from V and 6 bases from J, the gap between germline ends came to 13 bases. The CDR3 length is 13 residues. Germline-derived CDR1 and CDR2 are SGHVS and FQNEAQ.

The genes are TRBV9 and TRBJ2-3; D uncertain. CDR1 and CDR2 from the germline V gene are SGDLS and YYNGEE. The V and J ends lost 0 bases and 1 base respectively, with 15 bases between them. This CDR3 contains 17 residues. The CDR3 DNA reads as TGTGCCAGCAGCGTAGGGGCTAATCGAATTGGCACAGATACGCAGTATTTT. Translated, it gives CASSVGANRIGTDTQYF.

V is TRBV6-6 and J is TRBJ2-7; 10 bases are a match to TRBD2. The J segment lost 5 bases and the V segment lost 8 bases, leaving 12 bases of the junction unmatched. This CDR3 has 15 amino acids. Germline V gene lookup returns CDR1 MNHNY and CDR2 SVGAGI (reference sequence). As DNA, the CDR3 is TGTGCCAGCGGGCCCCTAGCGGGAGTTCATGACGAGCAGTACTTC. It yields the protein CASGPLAGVHDEQYF.

By sample fraction, this clone is medium-sized. CDR3 DNA sequence: TGTGCCAGCAGCTTGGACAGTTACCACACTGAAGCTTTCTTT. This sequence encodes CASSLDSYHTEAFF. V gene TRBV5-6 combines with J gene TRBJ1-1; D remains unclear. There are 14 residues in the CDR3. CDR1 and CDR2 from the germline V gene are SGHDT and YYEEEE. Deletions cut 0 bases from V and 3 bases from J, with 9 bases between.

The chain couples TRBV7-2 to TRBJ1-2, with a tentative D call TRBD1 (5 bases). Germline assignment: CDR1 SGHTA and CDR2 FQGNSA. The CDR3 length is 13 residues. With 3 bases removed from V and 4 bases from J, the gap between germline ends came to 9 bases. The CDR3 bases are TGTGCCAGCAGCTTGGGACTGATCTATGGCTACACCTTC. This codes for CASSLGLIYGYTF.

The gene calls are TRBV6-2 or TRBV6-3 and TRBJ1-5, with D tentatively TRBD1 (5 bases). V was shortened by 2 bases and J by 7 bases, with 12 bases between the two germline ends. The CDR3 sequence is 14 residues long. Germline CDR1 MNHEY, CDR2 SVGEGT. CDR3 coding DNA: TGTGCCAGCAGTTACGGGGGGAGTTACCAGCCCCAGCATTTT. Translating gives CASSYGGSYQPQHF.

The rearrangement joins TRBV25-1 to TRBJ1-6; perhaps TRBD1 as D (5 bases). With 10 bases removed from V and 0 bases from J, the gap between germline ends came to 13 bases. The length of the CDR3 is 15 residues. The V gene's germline CDR1 is MGHDK and CDR2 SYGVNS. The CDR3 loop is CATGVGGSYNSPLHF. The DNA of the CDR3 is TGTGCCACCGGCGTGGGGGGCTCCTATAATTCACCCCTCCACTTT.

This clone was picked up one time. CDR3 region: CASKNLAGQNTEAFF. The CDR3 nucleotides are TGTGCCAGCAAGAACTTGGCGGGGCAGAACACTGAAGCTTTCTTT. The genes are TRBV6-5 and TRBJ1-1; a possible D gene is TRBD1 (5 bases). The CDR3 consists of 15 residues. V was trimmed by 7 bases and J by 1 base, leaving 16 bases between them. From germline, CDR1 is MNHEY and CDR2 SVGAGI.

The J gene is TRBJ2-2, the V gene TRBV7-6, with D perhaps TRBD2 (5 bases). Per germline, CDR1 SGHVS and CDR2 FNYEAQ. The CDR3 length is 15 residues. V was shortened by 5 bases and J by 1 base, with 11 bases between the two germline ends. The DNA of the CDR3 is TGTGCCAGCAGCCACGGAGGCGGGAACACCGGGGAGCTGTTTTTT. Protein product: CASSHGGGNTGELFF.

The V call is TRBV5-1, the J call TRBJ2-7; D unclear. The CDR3 runs to 15 residues. V lost 5 bases and J 1 base, leaving 16 bases between the germline ends. Germline V gives CDR1 SGHRS, CDR2 YFSETQ. The CDR3 here is CASSVAWQLSYEQYF. CDR3 coding DNA: TGCGCCAGCAGTGTGGCATGGCAGTTATCCTACGAGCAGTACTTC.

The chain is built from TRBV28 and TRBJ2-1; the D gene is possibly TRBD1 (5 bases). Trimming removed 4 bases from V and 0 bases from J, with 7 bases in between. The CDR3 has 14 residues. Germline-derived CDR1 and CDR2 are MDHEN and SYDVKM. The CDR3 DNA is TGTGCCAGCAGTTACAGGAGCTCCTACAATGAGCAGTTCTTC. It translates to CASSYRSSYNEQFF.

This clone was picked up one time. This chain uses TRBV5-4 with TRBJ2-3, with D perhaps matching TRBD2 (6 bases). The CDR3 has 13 amino acids. V lost 0 bases and J lost 4, with 6 bases in between. The germline gives CDR1 SGHNT, CDR2 YYREEE (reference sequence). CDR3 sequence reads: CASSLAGADTQYF. The CDR3 region has the DNA TGTGCCAGCAGCTTGGCGGGAGCAGATACGCAGTATTTT.

The gene calls are TRBV27 and TRBJ1-5; perhaps TRBD1 as D (5 bases). V was clipped by 0 bases and J by 6 bases, with 6 bases between them. This CDR3 contains 13 residues. Germline CDR1 reads MNHEY; CDR2 reads SMNVEV (reference sequence). The CDR3 DNA sequence: TGTGCCAGCAGTTTATCCGGGGGTCAGCCCCAGCATTTT. It encodes CASSLSGGQPQHF.

The CDR3 region is CASGLSTDTQYF. CDR3 DNA sequence: TGTGCTAGTGGTTTGTCGACAGATACGCAGTATTTT. This chain joins TRBV12-5 and TRBJ2-3; D not certain. The V end lost 2 bases, the J end lost 3 bases, and 3 bases lay between the germline ends. The germline V gene has CDR1 LGHNT and CDR2 FRNRAP. CDR3 length equals 12 residues. The whole variable domain, remainder taken from reference TRBV12-5 and TRBJ2-3, is DARVTQTPRHKVTEMGQEVTMRCQPILGHNTVFWYRQTMMQGLELLAYFRNRAPLDDSGMPKDRFSAEMPDATLATLKIQPSEPRDSAVYFCASGLSTDTQYFGPGTRLTVL.

The chain employs TRBV12-3 or TRBV12-4 and TRBJ1-2, with D possibly TRBD1 on 5 matching bases. This CDR3 region has 13 residues. V dropped 6 bases and J dropped 0 bases, with 8 bases sitting between them. The CDR3 DNA follows: TGTGCCAGCAGCCCGGGGGCTAACTATGGCTACACCTTC. Translation: CASSPGANYGYTF.

The J gene is TRBJ2-1, the V gene TRBV18, with a weak D call TRBD1 (5 bases). This CDR3 contains 17 residues. The germline gives CDR1 KGHSH, CDR2 LQKENI. The V and J ends lost 5 bases and 0 bases respectively, with 17 bases between them. The CDR3 DNA reads TGTGCCAGCTCATCCATCCTTGGACAAAACTCCTACAATGAGCAGTTCTTC. It yields the protein CASSSILGQNSYNEQFF.

This clone has a single count. V is TRBV18 and J is TRBJ2-7; D may be TRBD1 (5 bases). CDR1 KGHSH and CDR2 LQKENI come from the germline V gene. The V end was cut by 3 bases, the J end by 6 bases, with 12 bases between. The CDR3 sequence is 13 residues long. The CDR3 spells CASSPDTSREQYF. The CDR3, as DNA: TGTGCCAGCTCACCGGACACGTCCCGCGAGCAGTACTTC.

The V and J genes are TRBV5-4 and TRBJ2-3; tentatively, D is TRBD2 (5 bases). The CDR3 spans 16 residues. The germline gives CDR1 SGHNT, CDR2 YYREEE (reference sequence). The V and J ends lost 2 bases and 1 base respectively, with 14 bases between them. DNA of the CDR3: TGTGCCAGCAGCTTTCGGCGGCTGAGGGGCACAGATACGCAGTATTTT. Translation gives CASSFRRLRGTDTQYF.

The J gene is TRBJ2-7, the V gene TRBV5-5, with 11 bases identical to TRBD2. V was pared by 5 bases and J by 4 bases, with 5 bases of the junction left unmatched. Germline-derived CDR1 and CDR2 are SGHKS and YYEKEE (reference sequence). This CDR3 has 14 residues. The CDR3 loop reads CASRSTSGKYEQYF. The DNA of the CDR3 is TGTGCCAGCAGGTCGACTAGCGGGAAGTACGAGCAGTACTTC.

This chain joins TRBV19 and TRBJ2-2, with D possibly TRBD1 on 5 matching bases. CDR1 LNHDA and CDR2 SQIVND come from the germline V gene (reference sequence). The V end was cut by 0 bases, the J end by 0 bases, with 11 bases between. CDR3 length: 17 residues. CDR3 nucleotides: TGTGCCAGTAGTATAGACCGGGTACAGGCGAACACCGGGGAGCTGTTTTTT. Translation: CASSIDRVQANTGELFF.

This clone has a single count. This chain links TRBV11-2 with TRBJ1-4; no clear D gene. The CDR3 sequence is 14 residues long. Germline V CDR1 and CDR2: SGHAT, FQNNGV. V dropped 2 bases and J dropped 6 bases, with 10 bases sitting between them. CDR3 DNA sequence: TGTGCCAGCAGCTTATATGCGGTCGATGAAAAACTGTTTTTT. As protein: CASSLYAVDEKLFF.

The genes are TRBV5-1 and TRBJ2-1; D might be TRBD1 (6 bases). This CDR3 is built from 15 residues. V was cut by 1 base and J by 7 bases, with 15 bases left in between. Per the germline V gene, CDR1 is SGHRS and CDR2 is YFSETQ. CDR3 residues: CASSLTTPRGNEQFF. CDR3 nucleotide sequence: TGCGCCAGCAGCTTGACTACTCCGAGGGGGAATGAGCAGTTCTTC.